The text below deals with one T cell receptor beta chain. The assay was immunoSEQ multiplex PCR, and TCRdb's table has in-frame clones only and misses some. The table includes approximately 97,000 clones, around 87% detected once. The sample belongs to a study of blood T cell repertoires in COVID-19. CDR1 SNHLY and CDR2 FYNNEI come from the germline V gene. The V segment lost 5 bases and the J segment 4 bases; nucleotides outside the gene matches: 8. CDR3 length: 16 residues. The TCR originated in a man in his fifties or sixties with active or convalescent COVID-19. The chain links TRBV2 to TRBJ2-1; TRBD2 matches at 10 bases. Sequenced sample: peripheral blood. For the CDR3, the DNA is TGTGCCAGCAGTTTAGAAGCGGGGGGGAATTACAATGAGCAGTTCTTC. This sequence encodes CASSLEAGGNYNEQFF. Combining the CDR3 with reference TRBV2 and TRBJ2-1 gives the whole variable domain EPEVTQTPSHQVTQMGQEVILRCVPISNHLYFYWYRQILGQKVEFLVSFYNNEISEKSEIFDDQFSVERPDGSNFTLKIRSTKLEDSAMYFCASSLEAGGNYNEQFFGPGTRLTVL.